The source of this TCR beta chain is a study of blood T cell repertoires in COVID-19. About the study: COVID-19 samples from acute and convalescent phases originated in the United States, Italy and Spain.

As processed by the authors: The assay estimated nucleated cells by amplifying reference gene primers. The table came from immunoSEQ multiplex PCR; TCRdb's copy has only in-frame clones and leaves some out. From that table come the V and J calls and clone size; the DNA was used to work out D and trimming. The sample has 100,000 to 150,000 clones; roughly three quarters are singletons. This CDR3 comprises 14 residues. Trimming shortened V by 8 bases and J by 2 bases, and 12 bases separated the two germline ends. Germline loops: CDR1 MNHEY, CDR2 SVGAGI. What was sequenced was peripheral blood. The receptor was isolated from a woman aged 65 to 85 with acute or convalescent COVID-19. The chain employs TRBV6-5 and TRBJ2-2; TRBD2 is a possible D gene (6 bases). Here the CDR3 DNA reads TGTGCCAGCGGAGGGACGACTAACACCGGGGAGCTGTTTTTT. Its translation is CASGGTTNTGELFF.